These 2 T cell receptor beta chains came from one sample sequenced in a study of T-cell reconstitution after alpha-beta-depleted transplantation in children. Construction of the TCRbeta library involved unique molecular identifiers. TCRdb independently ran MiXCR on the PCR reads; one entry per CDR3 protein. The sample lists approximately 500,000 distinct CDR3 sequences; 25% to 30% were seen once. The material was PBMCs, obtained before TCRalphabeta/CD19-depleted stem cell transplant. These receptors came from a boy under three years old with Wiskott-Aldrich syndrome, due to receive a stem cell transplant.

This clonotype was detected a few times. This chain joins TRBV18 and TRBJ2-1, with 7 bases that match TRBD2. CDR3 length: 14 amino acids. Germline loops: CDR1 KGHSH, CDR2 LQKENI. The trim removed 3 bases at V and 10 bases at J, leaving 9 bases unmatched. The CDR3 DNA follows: TGTGCCAGCTCACCTCCTAGCGGACGCAGGGAGCAGTTCTTC. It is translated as CASSPPSGRREQFF.

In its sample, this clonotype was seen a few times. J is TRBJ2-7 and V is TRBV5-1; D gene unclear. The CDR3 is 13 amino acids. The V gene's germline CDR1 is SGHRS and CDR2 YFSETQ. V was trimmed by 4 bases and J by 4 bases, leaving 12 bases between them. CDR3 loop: CASSETSLYEQYF. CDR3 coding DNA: TGCGCCAGCAGCGAGACAAGTTTGTACGAGCAGTACTTC.